The 26 T cell receptor beta chains listed next were all sequenced from one sample in a study of blood T cell repertoires in COVID-19. TCRdb's table, derived via immunoSEQ multiplex PCR, lists solely in-frame clones and lacks some. The data contain about 460,000 clones, roughly nine tenths of them singletons. Sequences were obtained from PBMCs or T cells enriched from blood (not recorded which). The origin of the receptors is a woman aged 60-75 years who had recovered from COVID-19.

This chain connects TRBV24-1 to TRBJ1-2; 7 nucleotides match TRBD1. Germline V CDR1 and CDR2: KGHDR, SFDVKD. The CDR3 is 14 amino acids. The trim removed 3 bases at V and 3 bases at J, leaving 3 bases unmatched. CDR3 DNA sequence: TGTGCCACCAGTGATCATACAGGGGACTATGGCTACACCTTC. It yields the protein CATSDHTGDYGYTF.

DNA for the CDR3: TGTGCCAGCAGCTCAGGGGTGGCGAACACCGGGGAGCTGTTTTTT. Protein product: CASSSGVANTGELFF. The V gene is TRBV5-4, the J gene TRBJ2-2, with D perhaps matching TRBD1 (6 bases). The germline V and J ends were trimmed by 3 bases and 0 bases, with 9 bases remaining between them. The CDR3 totals 15 residues. The germline CDR1 and CDR2 sequences are SGHNT and YYREEE (reference sequence).

This rearrangement joins TRBV24-1 to TRBJ2-3, with 8 nucleotides matching TRBD1. V trimming: 3 bases; J trimming: 0 bases; junction bases outside the gene matches: 4. The CDR3 runs 16 residues. CDR1 KGHDR and CDR2 SFDVKD come from the germline V gene. DNA for the CDR3: TGTGCCACCAGTGATACGACAGGGGCAAGCACAGATACGCAGTATTTT. Translating gives CATSDTTGASTDTQYF.

V is TRBV19 and J is TRBJ1-4, with 7 bases aligning to TRBD1. Germline loops: CDR1 LNHDA, CDR2 SQIVND (reference sequence). J was trimmed by 0 bases and V by 3 bases; bases with no gene match: 4. This CDR3 is 16 amino acids long. This CDR3 is CASSIRTGATNEKLFF. The CDR3 DNA reads as TGTGCCAGTAGTATCCGGACAGGTGCAACTAATGAAAAACTGTTTTTT.

In this sample, this clone turned up a few times. The V and J genes are TRBV5-1 and TRBJ2-5; 8 bases are shared with TRBD1. This CDR3 contains 14 residues. The trim removed 4 bases at V and 5 bases at J, leaving 7 bases unmatched. The germline V gene encodes CDR1 SGHRS and CDR2 YFSETQ. The CDR3 protein is CASSLQGADETQYF. As DNA, the CDR3 is TGCGCCAGCAGCCTCCAGGGGGCGGACGAGACCCAGTACTTC.

The chain has TRBV11-3 and TRBJ2-3, with D maybe TRBD1 (5 bases). The germline V gene has CDR1 SGHNT and CDR2 YENEEA. V gave up 6 bases and J gave up 2 bases, with 18 bases separating them. The CDR3 contains 16 residues. CDR3 in DNA: TGTGCCAGCAGTTCTCCAGGGATAGCCGCCACAGATACGCAGTATTTT. Translation: CASSSPGIAATDTQYF. The variable domain in full, with the rest retrieved from reference TRBV11-3 and TRBJ2-3, is EAGVVQSPRYKIIEKKQPVAFWCNPISGHNTLYWYLQNLGQGPELLIRYENEEAVDDSQLPKDRFSAERLKGVDSTLKIQPAELGDSAVYLCASSSPGIAATDTQYFGPGTRLTVL.

The V call is TRBV2, the J call TRBJ1-5; D is undetermined. Per the germline V gene, CDR1 is SNHLY and CDR2 is FYNNEI. The V gene lost 6 bases and the J gene lost 5 bases, with 14 bases spanning the gap. The CDR3 is made up of 14 amino acids. DNA of the CDR3: TGTGCCAGCAGAATTGAGGGTTACGATCAGCCCCAGCATTTT. This encodes CASRIEGYDQPQHF.

V and J are TRBV6-5 and TRBJ1-2; possibly TRBD1 for D (6 bases). This CDR3 has 12 residues. Trimming pared 6 bases from V and 8 bases from J, leaving 13 bases between. Germline V gene sequence: CDR1 MNHEY, CDR2 SVGAGI. The CDR3 DNA is TGTGCCAGCAGCAGTGACCAGGGGGGCTACACCTTC. This sequence encodes CASSSDQGGYTF.

In its sample, this clone was seen once. This chain uses TRBV11-3 with TRBJ2-3; 7 bases map to TRBD1. With V trimmed by 6 bases and J by 1 base, 7 bases remained unmatched. Per the germline V gene, CDR1 is SGHNT and CDR2 is YENEEA. This CDR3 comprises 15 residues. In DNA form, the CDR3 reads TGTGCCAGCAGGAGACAGGGAATGGGCACAGATACGCAGTATTTT. Residues: CASRRQGMGTDTQYF.

This chain connects TRBV5-4 to TRBJ2-2, with D uncertain. The length of the CDR3 is 13 residues. Germline CDR1 is SGHNT and CDR2 is YYREEE (reference sequence). V lost 0 bases and J lost 6, with 6 bases in between. The CDR3 nucleotides read TGTGCCAGCAGCTTGGGAGTTGCCGGGGAGCTGTTTTTT. As protein: CASSLGVAGELFF.

This clone appeared a few times. This chain joins TRBV10-1 and TRBJ1-2; TRBD1 agrees at 9 bases. The CDR3 runs 15 residues. V trimming: 7 bases; J trimming: 4 bases; junction bases outside the gene matches: 10. Germline V gene data show CDR1 as WNHNN and CDR2 as SYGVQD (reference sequence). CDR3 sequence: CASMKRDRAFYGYTF. The CDR3, as DNA: TGCGCCAGCATGAAACGGGACAGGGCTTTCTATGGCTACACCTTC.

The chain carries TRBV5-1 and TRBJ2-2; 11 bases fit TRBD2. The junction had 1 base not matched to a gene; V was cut back by 7 bases and J by 5 bases. Germline CDR1 reads SGHRS; CDR2 reads YFSETQ. This CDR3 is built from 13 residues. The CDR3 coding sequence is TGCGCCAGCGGGACTAGCGGAACCGGGGAGCTGTTTTTT. It codes for CASGTSGTGELFF.

The V gene is TRBV6-5, the J gene TRBJ1-2; the D gene is possibly TRBD1 (5 bases). V was trimmed by 4 bases and J by 5 bases, leaving 17 bases between them. Germline V gene data show CDR1 as MNHEY and CDR2 as SVGAGI. The CDR3 covers 15 residues. The CDR3 nucleotides read TGTGCCAGCAGTTCTCGCCCTACAGACAGATATGGCTACACCTTC. Its translation: CASSSRPTDRYGYTF.

The gene calls are TRBV19 and TRBJ2-1, with 12 bases lining up with TRBD2. V lost 6 bases, J lost 4 bases, and 4 bases stayed unmatched. Germline V gives CDR1 LNHDA, CDR2 SQIVND (reference sequence). The CDR3 length is 15 residues. CDR3: CASRRGLAGYNEQFF. CDR3 nucleotide sequence: TGTGCCAGTAGGAGAGGACTAGCGGGGTACAATGAGCAGTTCTTC.

This clone was observed once. This chain links TRBV2 with TRBJ1-2; D is uncertain. Per germline, CDR1 SNHLY and CDR2 FYNNEI. The CDR3 sequence is 11 residues long. V was clipped by 7 bases and J by 6 bases, with 9 bases between them. CDR3 amino acids: CASTEWHGYTF. The CDR3 DNA reads as TGTGCCAGCACGGAGTGGCATGGCTACACCTTC.

The chain joins TRBV18 to TRBJ2-7; 9 bases line up with TRBD1. CDR1 is KGHSH, CDR2 LQKENI, per germline. There are 14 residues in the CDR3. The V gene end was trimmed by 5 bases and the J gene end by 0 bases; junction bases not matched to a gene: 2. The CDR3 spells CASSAQGASYEQYF. In DNA, the CDR3 is TGTGCCAGCTCAGCACAGGGGGCCTCCTACGAGCAGTACTTC.

The genes are TRBV6-5 and TRBJ1-2; the D gene is possibly TRBD1 (5 bases). The V gene lost 4 bases and the J gene lost 9 bases, with 18 bases spanning the gap. This CDR3 contains 14 residues. Germline values: CDR1 MNHEY, CDR2 SVGAGI. The chain's CDR3 is CASSSRGRSDSYTF. The CDR3 DNA sequence: TGTGCCAGCAGTTCTAGGGGCCGGTCGGATAGCTACACCTTC.

The genes are TRBV12-5 and TRBJ2-1; TRBD1 matches at 9 bases. Germline V gene data show CDR1 as LGHNT and CDR2 as FRNRAP. The length of the CDR3 is 13 residues. J lost 5 bases, V lost 6 bases, and 2 bases had no gene match. The CDR3 DNA reads TGTGCTAGTGGGCGGGACAGGGACAATGAGCAGTTCTTC. This translates into CASGRDRDNEQFF.

A single count supports this clone. The chain recombines TRBV18 with TRBJ1-1, with a tentative D call TRBD1 (6 bases). This CDR3 spans 15 amino acids. Germline V gives CDR1 KGHSH, CDR2 LQKENI. Trimming pared 3 bases from V and 3 bases from J, leaving 14 bases between. CDR3 residues: CASSPAGATYTEAFF. The DNA of the CDR3 is TGTGCCAGCTCACCGGCGGGGGCGACCTACACTGAAGCTTTCTTT. The variable domain in full, with the rest retrieved from reference TRBV18 and TRBJ1-1, is NAGVMQNPRHLVRRRGQEARLRCSPMKGHSHVYWYRQLPEEGLKFMVYLQKENIIDESGMPKERFSAEFPKEGPSILRIQQVVRGDSAAYFCASSPAGATYTEAFFGQGTRLTVV.

The V gene is TRBV5-8, the J gene TRBJ2-1; tentative D call: TRBD2 (6 bases). Trimming stripped 5 bases from V and 1 base from J, with 13 bases between. The CDR3 covers 15 residues. The V gene's germline CDR1 is SGHTS and CDR2 YDEGEE. In DNA form, the CDR3 reads TGTGCCAGCAGACCTTGGGGGAGGTCCTACAATGAGCAGTTCTTC. Protein product: CASRPWGRSYNEQFF.

CDR3 region: CASSSSDPAGQYF. The CDR3 DNA reads as TGTGCCAGCAGCTCCAGTGACCCAGCGGGCCAGTACTTC. The chain recombines TRBV11-2 with TRBJ2-5; tentatively, D is TRBD2 (6 bases). CDR1 and CDR2 (germline): SGHAT, FQNNGV. The CDR3 is 13 residues long. Trimming cost V 4 bases and J 10 bases, with 16 bases left between them.

This chain connects TRBV12-3 or TRBV12-4 to TRBJ2-7; unclear D gene. Trimming shortened V by 3 bases and J by 3 bases, and 6 bases separated the two germline ends. The CDR3 contains 12 residues. The CDR3 DNA sequence: TGTGCCAGCAGTTTCCCCAACTACGAGCAGTACTTC. This encodes CASSFPNYEQYF.

This clone was observed a few times. The chain couples TRBV5-6 to TRBJ1-5, with 8 bases lining up with TRBD1. The CDR3 is made up of 15 amino acids. The trim removed 4 bases at V and 2 bases at J, leaving 5 bases unmatched. CDR1 is SGHDT, CDR2 YYEEEE, per germline. The CDR3: CASSQSTGGNQPQHF. The DNA of the CDR3 is TGTGCCAGCAGCCAATCGACAGGGGGCAATCAGCCCCAGCATTTT.

This clone is a singleton in its sample. CDR3 loop: CASSPYGSTIYF. The CDR3 bases are TGTGCCAGCAGCCCTTACGGTTCCACCATATATTTT. V gene TRBV3-1 (or the pseudogene TRBV3-2) combines with J gene TRBJ1-3; D is uncertain. Germline CDR1 LGHDT, CDR2 YNNKEL (reference sequence). The germline V and J ends were trimmed by 4 bases and 9 bases, with 10 bases remaining between them. The CDR3 has 12 amino acids.

The rearrangement joins TRBV5-1 to TRBJ1-3; 10 bases are a match to TRBD1. Germline V gene sequence: CDR1 SGHRS, CDR2 YFSETQ. This CDR3 spans 14 amino acids. Germline trimming cut 1 base from V and 7 bases from J; bases unmatched to any gene: 2. CDR3 in DNA: TGCGCCAGCAGCTTGTCGGGACAGGGGAACACCATATATTTT. As protein: CASSLSGQGNTIYF. The full variable domain, rest sourced from reference TRBV5-1 and TRBJ1-3, is KAGVTQTPRYLIKTRGQQVTLSCSPISGHRSVSWYQQTPGQGLQFLFEYFSETQRNKGNFPGRFSGRQFSNSRSEMNVSTLELGDSALYLCASSLSGQGNTIYFGEGSWLTVV.

The rearrangement uses TRBV15 and TRBJ1-4, with 7 bases matching TRBD1. CDR1 LNHNV and CDR2 YYDKDF come from the germline V gene (reference sequence). Trimming cost V 4 bases and J 3 bases; bases outside gene matches: 5. This CDR3 has 15 residues. The CDR3 DNA reads as TGTGCCACCAGCACCACAGGGGTGGCTAATGAAAAACTGTTTTTT. It is translated as CATSTTGVANEKLFF.